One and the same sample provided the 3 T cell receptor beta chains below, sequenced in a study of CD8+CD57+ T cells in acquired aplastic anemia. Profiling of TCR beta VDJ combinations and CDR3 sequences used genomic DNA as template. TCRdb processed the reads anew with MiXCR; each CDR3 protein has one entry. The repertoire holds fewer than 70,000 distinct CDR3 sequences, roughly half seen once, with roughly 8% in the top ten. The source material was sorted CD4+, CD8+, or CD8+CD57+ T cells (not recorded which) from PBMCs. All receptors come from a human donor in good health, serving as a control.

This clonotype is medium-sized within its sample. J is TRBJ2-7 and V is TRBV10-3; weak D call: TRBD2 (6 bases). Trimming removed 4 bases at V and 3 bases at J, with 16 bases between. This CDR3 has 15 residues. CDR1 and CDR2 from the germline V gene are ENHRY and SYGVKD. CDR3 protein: CAISVSLAEYYEQYF. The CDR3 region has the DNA TGTGCCATCAGTGTGTCTTTAGCGGAATACTACGAGCAGTACTTC.

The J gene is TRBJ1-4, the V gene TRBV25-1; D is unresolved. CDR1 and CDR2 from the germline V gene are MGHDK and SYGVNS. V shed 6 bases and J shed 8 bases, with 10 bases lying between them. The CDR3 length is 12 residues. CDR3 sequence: CASSPGIEKLFF. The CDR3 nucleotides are TGTGCCAGCAGCCCGGGGATAGAAAAACTGTTTTTT.

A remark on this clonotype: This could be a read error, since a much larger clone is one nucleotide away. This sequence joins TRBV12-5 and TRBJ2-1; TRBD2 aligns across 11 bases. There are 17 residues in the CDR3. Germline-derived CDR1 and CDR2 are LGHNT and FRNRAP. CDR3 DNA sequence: TGTGCTAGTGGCACGAATACGGGACTAGCGGATTACAGTGAGCAGTTCTTC. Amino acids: CASGTNTGLADYSEQFF.